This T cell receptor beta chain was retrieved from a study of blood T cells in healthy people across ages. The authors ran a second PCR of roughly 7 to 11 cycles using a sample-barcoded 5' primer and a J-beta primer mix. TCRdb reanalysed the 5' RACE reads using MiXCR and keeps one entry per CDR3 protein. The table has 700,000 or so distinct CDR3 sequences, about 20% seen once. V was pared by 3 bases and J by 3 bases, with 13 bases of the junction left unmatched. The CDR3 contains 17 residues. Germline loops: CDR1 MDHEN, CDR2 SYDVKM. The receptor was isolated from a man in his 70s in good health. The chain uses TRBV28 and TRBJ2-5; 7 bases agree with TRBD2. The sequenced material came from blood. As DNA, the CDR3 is TGTGCCAGCAGTTTGGATATTGGCGGGGGTAAGAAAGAGACCCAGTACTTC. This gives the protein CASSLDIGGGKKETQYF.